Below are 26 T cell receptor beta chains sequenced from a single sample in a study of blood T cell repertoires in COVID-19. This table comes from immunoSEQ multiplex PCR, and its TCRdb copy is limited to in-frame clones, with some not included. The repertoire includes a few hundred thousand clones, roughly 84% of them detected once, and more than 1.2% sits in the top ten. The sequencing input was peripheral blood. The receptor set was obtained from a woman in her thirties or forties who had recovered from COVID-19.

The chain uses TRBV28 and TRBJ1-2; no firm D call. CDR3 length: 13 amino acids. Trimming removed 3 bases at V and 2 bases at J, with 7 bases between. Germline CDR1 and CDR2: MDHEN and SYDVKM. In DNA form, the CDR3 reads TGTGCCAGCAGTTTCCGGTACAACTATGGCTACACCTTC. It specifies CASSFRYNYGYTF.

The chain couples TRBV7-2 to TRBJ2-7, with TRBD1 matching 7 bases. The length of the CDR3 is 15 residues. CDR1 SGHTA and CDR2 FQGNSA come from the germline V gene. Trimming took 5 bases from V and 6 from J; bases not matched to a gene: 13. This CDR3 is CASSLTGQVLGEQYF. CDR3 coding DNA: TGTGCCAGCAGCCTAACCGGACAGGTTTTGGGCGAGCAGTACTTC.

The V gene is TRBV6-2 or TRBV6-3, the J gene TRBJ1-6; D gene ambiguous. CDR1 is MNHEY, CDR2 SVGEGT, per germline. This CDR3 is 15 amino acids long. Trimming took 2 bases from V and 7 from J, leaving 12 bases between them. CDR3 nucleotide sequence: TGTGCCAGCAGTTACGCCCAGGAGGCGAATTCACCCCTCCACTTT. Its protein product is CASSYAQEANSPLHF.

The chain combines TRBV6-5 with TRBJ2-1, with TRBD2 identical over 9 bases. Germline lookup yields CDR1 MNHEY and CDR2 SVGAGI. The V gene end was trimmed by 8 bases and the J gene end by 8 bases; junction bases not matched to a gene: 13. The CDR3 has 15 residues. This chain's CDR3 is CASFTVAGDGDEQFF. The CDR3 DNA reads TGTGCCAGCTTTACTGTAGCGGGGGATGGCGATGAGCAGTTCTTC.

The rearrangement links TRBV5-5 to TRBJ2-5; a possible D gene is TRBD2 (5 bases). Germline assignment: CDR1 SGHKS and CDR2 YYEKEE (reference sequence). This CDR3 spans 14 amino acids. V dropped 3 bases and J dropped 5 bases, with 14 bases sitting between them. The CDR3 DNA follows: TGTGCCAGCAGCTCCGAACTAGTCGTCGAGACCCAGTACTTC. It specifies CASSSELVVETQYF.

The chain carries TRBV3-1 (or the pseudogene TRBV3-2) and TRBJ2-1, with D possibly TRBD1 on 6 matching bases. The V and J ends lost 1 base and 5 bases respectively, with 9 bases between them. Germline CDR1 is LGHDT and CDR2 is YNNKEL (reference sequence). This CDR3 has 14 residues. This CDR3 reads CASSQGTENNEQFF. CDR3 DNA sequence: TGTGCCAGCAGCCAAGGGACAGAGAACAATGAGCAGTTCTTC.

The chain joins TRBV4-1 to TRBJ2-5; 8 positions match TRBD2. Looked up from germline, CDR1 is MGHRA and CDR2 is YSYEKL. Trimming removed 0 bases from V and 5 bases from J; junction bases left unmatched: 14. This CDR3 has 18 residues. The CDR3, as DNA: TGCGCCAGCAGCCAAGAGTGGGTAATAGCGGGGAGGGCGGAGACCCAGTACTTC. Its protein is CASSQEWVIAGRAETQYF.

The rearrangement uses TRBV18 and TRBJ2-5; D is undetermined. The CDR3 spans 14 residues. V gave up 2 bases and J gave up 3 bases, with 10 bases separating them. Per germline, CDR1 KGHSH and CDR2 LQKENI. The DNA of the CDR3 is TGTGCCAGCTCACCAGGAACTCAGGAAGAGACCCAGTACTTC. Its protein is CASSPGTQEETQYF.

Here the CDR3 reads CASSADRGTGELFF. The CDR3 bases are TGTGCCAGCAGTGCGGACAGGGGAACCGGGGAGCTGTTTTTT. The V gene is TRBV2, the J gene TRBJ2-2; 9 bases match TRBD1. Germline-derived CDR1 and CDR2 are SNHLY and FYNNEI. V gave up 4 bases and J gave up 5 bases; unmatched junction bases: 2. This CDR3 has 14 amino acids.

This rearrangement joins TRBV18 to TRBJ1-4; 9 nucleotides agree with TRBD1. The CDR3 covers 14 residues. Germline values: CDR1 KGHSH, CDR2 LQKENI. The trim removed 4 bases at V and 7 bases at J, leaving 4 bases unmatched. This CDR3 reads CASSQGQGGEKLFF. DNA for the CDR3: TGTGCCAGCTCACAGGGACAGGGAGGTGAAAAACTGTTTTTT.

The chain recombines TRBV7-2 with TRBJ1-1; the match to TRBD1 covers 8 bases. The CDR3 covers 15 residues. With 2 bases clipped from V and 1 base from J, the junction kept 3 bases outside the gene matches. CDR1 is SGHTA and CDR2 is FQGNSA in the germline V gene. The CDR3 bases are TGTGCCAGCAGCTTATTCCAGGGGGCGAACACTGAAGCTTTCTTT. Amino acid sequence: CASSLFQGANTEAFF.

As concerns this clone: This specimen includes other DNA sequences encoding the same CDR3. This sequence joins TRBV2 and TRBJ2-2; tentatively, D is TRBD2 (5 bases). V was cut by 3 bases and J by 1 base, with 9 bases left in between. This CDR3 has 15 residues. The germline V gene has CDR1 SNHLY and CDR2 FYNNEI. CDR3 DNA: TGTGCCAGCAGTGAGGACGGGGTGAACACCGGGGAGCTGTTTTTT. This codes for CASSEDGVNTGELFF.

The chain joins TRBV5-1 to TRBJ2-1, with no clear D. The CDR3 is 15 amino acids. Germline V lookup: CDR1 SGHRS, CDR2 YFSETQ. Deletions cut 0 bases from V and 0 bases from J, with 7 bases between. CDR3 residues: CASSLVGSSYNEQFF. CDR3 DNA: TGCGCCAGCAGCTTGGTCGGTAGCTCCTACAATGAGCAGTTCTTC.

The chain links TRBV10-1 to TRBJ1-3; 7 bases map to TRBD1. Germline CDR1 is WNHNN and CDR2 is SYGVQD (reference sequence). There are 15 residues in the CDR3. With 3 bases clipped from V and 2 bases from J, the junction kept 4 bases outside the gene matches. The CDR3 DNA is TGCGCCAGCAGTGATCCCGGACAGGCTGGAAACACCATATATTTT. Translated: CASSDPGQAGNTIYF.

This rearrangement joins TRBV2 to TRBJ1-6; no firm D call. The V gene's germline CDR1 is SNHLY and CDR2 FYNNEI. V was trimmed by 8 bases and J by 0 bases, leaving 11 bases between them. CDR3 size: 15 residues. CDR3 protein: CASLGPSSYNSPLHF. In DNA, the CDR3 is TGTGCCAGCCTAGGCCCGAGCTCCTATAATTCACCCCTCCACTTT.

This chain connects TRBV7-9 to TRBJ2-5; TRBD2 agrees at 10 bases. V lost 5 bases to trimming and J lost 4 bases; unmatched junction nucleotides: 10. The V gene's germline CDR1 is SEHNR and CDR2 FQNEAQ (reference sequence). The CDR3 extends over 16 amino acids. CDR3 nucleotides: TGTGCCAGCAGCCTCAACGAGCGGGGGGGCCCAGAGACCCAGTACTTC. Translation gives CASSLNERGGPETQYF.

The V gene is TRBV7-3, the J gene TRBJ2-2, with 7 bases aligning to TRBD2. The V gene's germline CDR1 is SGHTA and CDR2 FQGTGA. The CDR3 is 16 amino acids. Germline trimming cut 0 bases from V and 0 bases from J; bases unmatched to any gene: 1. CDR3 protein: CASSLTAGANTGELFF. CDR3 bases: TGTGCCAGCAGCTTAACGGCGGGGGCGAACACCGGGGAGCTGTTTTTT.

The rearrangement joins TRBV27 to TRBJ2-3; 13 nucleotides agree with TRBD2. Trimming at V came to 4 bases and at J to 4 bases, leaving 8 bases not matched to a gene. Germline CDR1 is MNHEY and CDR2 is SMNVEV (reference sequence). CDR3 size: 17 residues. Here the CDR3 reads CASSSTSGGALSDTQYF. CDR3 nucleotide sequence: TGTGCCAGCAGTTCCACTAGCGGGGGGGCGCTGTCAGATACGCAGTATTTT.

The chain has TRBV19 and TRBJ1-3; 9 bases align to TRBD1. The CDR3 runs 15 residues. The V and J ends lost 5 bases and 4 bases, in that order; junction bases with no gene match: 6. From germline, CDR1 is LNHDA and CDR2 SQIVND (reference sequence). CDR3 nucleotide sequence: TGTGCCAGTAGTCGGGACAGGGCCACAGGAAACACCATATATTTT. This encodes CASSRDRATGNTIYF.

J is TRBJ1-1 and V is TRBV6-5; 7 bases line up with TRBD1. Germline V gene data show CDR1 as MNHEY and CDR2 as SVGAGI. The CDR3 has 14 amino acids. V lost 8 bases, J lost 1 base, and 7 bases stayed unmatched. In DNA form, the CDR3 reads TGTGCCAGCGACAGGGACACCCGGAACACTGAAGCTTTCTTT. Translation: CASDRDTRNTEAFF.

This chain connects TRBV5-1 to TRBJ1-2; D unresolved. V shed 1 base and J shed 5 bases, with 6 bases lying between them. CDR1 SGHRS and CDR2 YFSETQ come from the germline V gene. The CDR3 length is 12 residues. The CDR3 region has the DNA TGCGCCAGCAGCTTGCTACCATATGGCTACACCTTC. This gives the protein CASSLLPYGYTF. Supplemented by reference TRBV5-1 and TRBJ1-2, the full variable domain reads KAGVTQTPRYLIKTRGQQVTLSCSPISGHRSVSWYQQTPGQGLQFLFEYFSETQRNKGNFPGRFSGRQFSNSRSEMNVSTLELGDSALYLCASSLLPYGYTFGSGTRLTVV.

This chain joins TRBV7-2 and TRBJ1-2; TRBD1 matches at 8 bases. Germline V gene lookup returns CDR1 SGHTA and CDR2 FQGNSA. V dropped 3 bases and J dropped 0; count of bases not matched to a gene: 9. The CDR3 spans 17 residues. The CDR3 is CASSFGQGGNPNYGYTF. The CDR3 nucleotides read TGTGCCAGCAGCTTCGGACAGGGAGGTAACCCTAACTATGGCTACACCTTC.

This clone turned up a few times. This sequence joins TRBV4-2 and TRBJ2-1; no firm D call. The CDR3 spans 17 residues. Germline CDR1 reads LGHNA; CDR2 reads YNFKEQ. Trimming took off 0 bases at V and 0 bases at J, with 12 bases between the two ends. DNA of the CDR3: TGTGCCAGCAGCCAAGATGACTCCTCTAGCTCCTACAATGAGCAGTTCTTC. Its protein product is CASSQDDSSSSYNEQFF.

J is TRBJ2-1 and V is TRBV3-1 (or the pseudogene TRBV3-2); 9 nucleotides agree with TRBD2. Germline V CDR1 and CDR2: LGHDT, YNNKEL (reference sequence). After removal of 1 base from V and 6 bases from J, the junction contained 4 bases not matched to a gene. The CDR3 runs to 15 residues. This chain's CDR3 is CASSQGLAATNEQFF. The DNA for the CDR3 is TGTGCCAGCAGCCAAGGACTAGCGGCTACCAATGAGCAGTTCTTC.

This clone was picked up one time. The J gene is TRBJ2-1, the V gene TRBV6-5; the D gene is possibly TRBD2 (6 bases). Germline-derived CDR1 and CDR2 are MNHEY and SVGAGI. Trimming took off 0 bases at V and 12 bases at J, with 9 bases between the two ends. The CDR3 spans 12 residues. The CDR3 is CASSYSGGRQFF. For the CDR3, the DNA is TGTGCCAGCAGTTACTCGGGGGGTAGGCAGTTCTTC.

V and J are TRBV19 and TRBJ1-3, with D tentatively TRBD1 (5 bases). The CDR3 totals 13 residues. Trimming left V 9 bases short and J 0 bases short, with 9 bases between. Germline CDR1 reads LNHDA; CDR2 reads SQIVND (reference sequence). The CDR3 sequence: CARQVISGNTIYF. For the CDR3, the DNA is TGTGCCAGACAGGTCATCTCTGGAAACACCATATATTTT. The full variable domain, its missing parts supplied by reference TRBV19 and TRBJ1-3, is DGGITQSPKYLFRKEGQNVTLSCEQNLNHDAMYWYRQDPGQGLRLIYYSQIVNDFQKGDIAEGYSVSREKKESFPLTVTSAQKNPTAFYLCARQVISGNTIYFGEGSWLTVV.